This entry features one TCR beta chain sequence. This specimen belongs to a study of blood T cell repertoires in COVID-19. Overall study: In each case, the material was cDNA or gDNA derived from T cells, B-cell-depleted T cells, or PBMCs.

The CDR3 has 16 residues. V shed 4 bases and J shed 0 bases, with 15 bases lying between them. Germline V gives CDR1 SGHTA, CDR2 FQGTGA. Generated by immunoSEQ multiplex PCR, the TCRdb table keeps only in-frame clones and is missing some. The table shows approximately 330,000 clones, with around 87% occurring only once. The specimen sequenced was peripheral blood. The receptor's source is a middle-aged woman with COVID-19, enrolled during active disease. The rearrangement links TRBV7-3 to TRBJ1-2, with D hard to call. In DNA form, the CDR3 reads TGTGCCAGCAGCTCCCCCGTGGGAGCCCCTAACTATGGCTACACCTTC. It is translated as CASSSPVGAPNYGYTF.